A single sample gave rise to the 27 T cell receptor beta chains below, sequenced in a study of beta chain features in type 1 diabetes. Expressed TCRB transcripts got sequenced, as all isolated RNA was reverse transcribed. Only in-frame clones appear in the TCRdb table, and some are missing; sequencing was by immunoSEQ multiplex PCR. The sample holds around 430,000 clones, about 32% seen once. The sample consisted of naive CD4+ T cells from blood. The origin of the receptors is a man in his late teens or twenties in good health.

This chain links TRBV7-9 with TRBJ2-7; 9 bases line up with TRBD2. The CDR3 contains 14 residues. The V gene's germline CDR1 is SEHNR and CDR2 FQNEAQ (reference sequence). The V and J ends lost 2 bases and 5 bases, in that order; junction bases with no gene match: 4. In nucleotides, the CDR3 is TGTGCCAGCAGCTTATCGTTAGCGGGAGACGAGCAGTACTTC. As protein: CASSLSLAGDEQYF.

This clone was recorded a few times. Other DNA variants within this sample encode the same CDR3. V gene TRBV5-1 combines with J gene TRBJ2-7; 8 bases are a match to TRBD1. CDR3 length equals 14 residues. The germline V gene encodes CDR1 SGHRS and CDR2 YFSETQ. Losses at the gene ends were 4 bases for V and 2 bases for J; bases not matched to a gene: 5. CDR3: CASSLGTGPYEQYF. CDR3 in DNA: TGCGCCAGCAGCCTAGGGACAGGACCCTACGAGCAGTACTTC.

The chain recombines TRBV28 with TRBJ1-2; D is perhaps TRBD1 (5 bases). From germline, CDR1 is MDHEN and CDR2 SYDVKM. This CDR3 is 14 amino acids long. The germline V and J ends were trimmed by 1 base and 4 bases, with 10 bases remaining between them. The CDR3 region has the DNA TGTGCCAGCAGTTTATTGGGGGATCCCTATGGCTACACCTTC. Translated, it gives CASSLLGDPYGYTF.

The chain joins TRBV30 to TRBJ1-1, with a tentative D call TRBD1 (5 bases). This CDR3 comprises 12 residues. The germline CDR1 and CDR2 sequences are GTSNPN and SVGIG (reference sequence). With 3 bases removed from V and 5 bases from J, the gap between germline ends came to 10 bases. Here the CDR3 DNA reads TGTGCCTGGAGACGGGGGGAGACTGAAGCTTTCTTT. It codes for CAWRRGETEAFF.

This clone came up a few times. CDR3 sequence: CSVGPSGGIYF. Written as DNA, the CDR3 is TGCAGCGTGGGCCCCTCCGGCGGCATATATTTT. The chain links TRBV29-1 to TRBJ1-3; D remains ambiguous. V was cut by 6 bases and J by 12 bases, with 15 bases left in between. The CDR3 has 11 residues. Per germline, CDR1 SQVTM and CDR2 ANQGSEA.

The V gene is TRBV21-1, the J gene TRBJ2-7. TRBV21-1 is a documented pseudogene. The CDR3 is made up of 13 amino acids. CDR3 coding DNA: TGTGCCAGCAGCAAAGGGACGACCTACGAGCAGTACTTC. Protein product: CASSKGTTYEQYF.

This clone was observed a few times. The DNA for the CDR3 is TGCAGCGTTGTGTGGGAGGCGCTGGGGACCCAGTACTTC. Protein sequence: CSVVWEALGTQYF. This chain uses TRBV29-1 with TRBJ2-5; TRBD2 is a possible D gene (6 bases). CDR3 size: 13 residues. Deletions cut 4 bases from V and 7 bases from J, with 16 bases between. Germline V gene lookup returns CDR1 SQVTM and CDR2 ANQGSEA.

The chain employs TRBV6-5 and TRBJ2-3; TRBD2 is a possible D gene (5 bases). V lost 4 bases and J lost 3, with 17 bases in between. This CDR3 comprises 16 residues. Germline CDR1 reads MNHEY; CDR2 reads SVGAGI. The CDR3 sequence: CASSLTTGTQTDTQYF. CDR3 coding DNA: TGTGCCAGCAGTTTAACGACGGGAACACAGACAGATACGCAGTATTTT.

In this sample, this clone turned up a few times. This chain joins TRBV6-6 and TRBJ2-5, with a possible D match to TRBD2 (6 bases). Trimming stripped 2 bases from V and 2 bases from J, with 9 bases between. This CDR3 spans 14 amino acids. Germline V gene sequence: CDR1 MNHNY, CDR2 SVGAGI (reference sequence). As DNA, the CDR3 is TGTGCCAGCAGTTACCGGGACTCTCAAGAGACCCAGTACTTC. The encoded protein is CASSYRDSQETQYF.

This clone has a count of ten or more. V gene TRBV25-1 combines with J gene TRBJ2-6; D may be TRBD1 (5 bases). CDR1 is MGHDK and CDR2 is SYGVNS in the germline V gene. CDR3 length: 14 residues. Trimming removed 6 bases from V and 0 bases from J, with 6 bases in between. The CDR3: CASRDTSGANVLTF. The CDR3 DNA sequence: TGTGCCAGCAGGGACACCTCTGGGGCCAACGTCCTGACTTTC. Full variable domain (missing parts from reference TRBV25-1 and TRBJ2-6): EADIYQTPRYLVIGTGKKITLECSQTMGHDKMYWYQQDPGMELHLIHYSYGVNSTEKGDLSSESTVSRIRTEHFPLTLESARPSHTSQYLCASRDTSGANVLTFGAGSRLTVL.

The chain couples TRBV7-2 to TRBJ2-7; no firm D call. Germline CDR1 is SGHTA and CDR2 is FQGNSA. V was shortened by 3 bases and J by 7 bases, with 16 bases between the two germline ends. The CDR3 length is 14 residues. CDR3 in amino acids: CASSFTGWMGEQYF. As DNA, the CDR3 is TGTGCCAGCAGCTTCACGGGCTGGATGGGGGAGCAGTACTTC.

This clone was seen a handful of times. This chain connects TRBV30 to TRBJ2-2; D gene ambiguous. V lost 1 base, J lost 6 bases, and 3 bases lay in between. The CDR3 consists of 11 residues. Germline V gene lookup returns CDR1 GTSNPN and CDR2 SVGIG (reference sequence). The CDR3 is CAWSDPGELFF. In DNA, the CDR3 is TGTGCCTGGAGTGACCCCGGGGAGCTGTTTTTT.

V and J are TRBV7-9 and TRBJ1-1, with 7 bases aligning to TRBD1. Germline V lookup: CDR1 SEHNR, CDR2 FQNEAQ (reference sequence). The ends lost 5 bases at V and 6 bases at J; junction bases unmatched: 9. This CDR3 spans 14 amino acids. The DNA for the CDR3 is TGTGCCAGCAGCCTTTCGGGACAGAGAGCTGAAGCTTTCTTT. It encodes CASSLSGQRAEAFF.

This clone was counted a few times. The V gene is TRBV29-1, the J gene TRBJ1-1; 8 nucleotides agree with TRBD1. The CDR3 is 14 amino acids. With 1 base clipped from V and 1 base from J, the junction kept 2 bases outside the gene matches. Germline CDR1 SQVTM, CDR2 ANQGSEA. CDR3 bases: TGCAGCGTTGAAGTACAGGGGGAGAACACTGAAGCTTTCTTT. This translates into CSVEVQGENTEAFF.

In this sample, this clone turned up a few times. The J gene is TRBJ2-5, the V gene TRBV9; possible D gene TRBD2, 5 bases. This CDR3 spans 13 amino acids. Germline CDR1 and CDR2: SGDLS and YYNGEE. The V end was cut by 0 bases, the J end by 7 bases, with 10 bases between. The chain's CDR3 is CASSVAPEGTQYF. The CDR3 nucleotides read TGTGCCAGCAGCGTAGCTCCCGAGGGGACCCAGTACTTC.

This sequence joins TRBV30 and TRBJ2-7; a possible D gene is TRBD1 (5 bases). The CDR3 has 15 amino acids. CDR1 and CDR2 (germline): GTSNPN, SVGIG (reference sequence). V was clipped by 2 bases and J by 1 base, with 15 bases between them. This CDR3 is CAWSKDPTDSYEQYF. In DNA, the CDR3 is TGTGCCTGGAGTAAGGACCCGACAGATTCCTACGAGCAGTACTTC.

Points on this clone: The sample holds other DNA sequences that translate to the same CDR3. V gene TRBV30 combines with J gene TRBJ2-7, with unresolved D. Germline loops: CDR1 GTSNPN, CDR2 SVGIG (reference sequence). The CDR3 spans 11 residues. Trimming cost V 3 bases and J 3 bases, with 6 bases left between them. CDR3 loop: CAWRGSYEQYF. CDR3 bases: TGTGCCTGGAGGGGCAGCTACGAGCAGTACTTC.

In this sample, this clone turned up a few times. The J gene is TRBJ2-7, the V gene TRBV9, with D perhaps matching TRBD1 (6 bases). Germline V gives CDR1 SGDLS, CDR2 YYNGEE. Trimming cost V 0 bases and J 2 bases, with 12 bases left between them. This CDR3 is built from 15 residues. The CDR3 here is CASSVDPTGTYEQYF. Here the CDR3 DNA reads TGTGCCAGCAGCGTAGACCCGACAGGCACCTACGAGCAGTACTTC.

The chain carries TRBV29-1 and TRBJ2-1, with 10 bases identical to TRBD2. The CDR3 totals 17 residues. V shed 2 bases, J shed 1 base, and the junction held 8 bases outside the gene matches. In germline, CDR1 is SQVTM, CDR2 ANQGSEA. CDR3 amino acids: CSVESSGRALSYNEQFF. The CDR3, as DNA: TGCAGCGTTGAATCCAGCGGGAGGGCCCTATCCTACAATGAGCAGTTCTTC.

Here the CDR3 reads CASSDQTGNGYTF. The CDR3 nucleotides read TGTGCCAGCAGTGACCAAACAGGGAATGGCTACACCTTC. The V and J genes are TRBV6-1 and TRBJ1-2; possible D gene TRBD1, 6 bases. The V and J ends lost 3 bases and 6 bases respectively, with 11 bases between them. The CDR3 runs to 13 residues. CDR1 MNHNS and CDR2 SASEGT come from the germline V gene.

This clone came up a few times. This chain connects TRBV6-5 to TRBJ2-4; no reliable D call. CDR1 and CDR2 (germline): MNHEY, SVGAGI. CDR3 size: 15 residues. Trimming removed 0 bases from V and 0 bases from J, with 6 bases in between. The CDR3 DNA follows: TGTGCCAGCAGTTACTCTAGGGTAGCCAAAAACATTCAGTACTTC. This codes for CASSYSRVAKNIQYF.

This clone was counted only a few times. CDR3 in amino acids: CASSQVGAVSPSEQYF. The CDR3 bases are TGCGCCAGCAGCCAAGTGGGGGCAGTAAGCCCGTCCGAGCAGTACTTC. The gene calls are TRBV4-1 and TRBJ2-7; D possibly corresponds to TRBD1 (6 bases). The germline CDR1 and CDR2 sequences are MGHRA and YSYEKL. Trimming took off 1 base at V and 6 bases at J, with 19 bases between the two ends. The CDR3 totals 16 residues.

J is TRBJ2-2 and V is TRBV25-1; 10 bases are a match to TRBD2. Looked up from germline, CDR1 is MGHDK and CDR2 is SYGVNS. The CDR3 length is 16 residues. Trimming removed 2 bases from V and 5 bases from J; junction bases left unmatched: 5. The CDR3 sequence: CASSESTSGVTGELFF. The CDR3 bases are TGTGCCAGCAGTGAAAGTACTAGCGGGGTTACCGGGGAGCTGTTTTTT.

The V call is TRBV10-3, the J call TRBJ1-4, with 8 bases lining up with TRBD1. The V gene end was trimmed by 7 bases and the J gene end by 5 bases; junction bases not matched to a gene: 3. The CDR3 spans 13 residues. Germline CDR1 is ENHRY and CDR2 is SYGVKD. The CDR3 is CAIKGQANEKLFF. DNA of the CDR3: TGTGCCATCAAGGGACAGGCAAATGAAAAACTGTTTTTT.

CDR3 amino acids: CASTAEGRWGNEQFF. In DNA, the CDR3 is TGTGCCAGTACCGCTGAAGGGAGATGGGGCAATGAGCAGTTCTTC. The V and J genes are TRBV19 and TRBJ2-1; maybe TRBD2 (5 bases). CDR1 is LNHDA, CDR2 SQIVND, per germline (reference sequence). This CDR3 spans 15 amino acids. Trimming pared 7 bases from V and 6 bases from J, leaving 19 bases between.

This clone was observed a handful of times. The chain links TRBV4-3 to TRBJ1-1; D perhaps matches TRBD1 (6 bases). V gave up 0 bases and J gave up 4 bases, with 6 bases separating them. CDR1 LGHNA and CDR2 YSLEER come from the germline V gene. This CDR3 is 13 amino acids long. CDR3 amino acids: CASSQEGGTEAFF. CDR3 sequence (DNA): TGCGCCAGCAGCCAAGAAGGGGGCACTGAAGCTTTCTTT.

This clone was observed a few times. The chain has TRBV14 and TRBJ2-1; D gene uncertain. V dropped 4 bases and J dropped 3 bases, with 4 bases sitting between them. CDR1 and CDR2 from the germline V gene are SGHDN and FVKESK. CDR3 size: 12 residues. The CDR3 DNA reads TGTGCCAGCAGCCGTATCTACAATGAGCAGTTCTTC. Its protein is CASSRIYNEQFF.